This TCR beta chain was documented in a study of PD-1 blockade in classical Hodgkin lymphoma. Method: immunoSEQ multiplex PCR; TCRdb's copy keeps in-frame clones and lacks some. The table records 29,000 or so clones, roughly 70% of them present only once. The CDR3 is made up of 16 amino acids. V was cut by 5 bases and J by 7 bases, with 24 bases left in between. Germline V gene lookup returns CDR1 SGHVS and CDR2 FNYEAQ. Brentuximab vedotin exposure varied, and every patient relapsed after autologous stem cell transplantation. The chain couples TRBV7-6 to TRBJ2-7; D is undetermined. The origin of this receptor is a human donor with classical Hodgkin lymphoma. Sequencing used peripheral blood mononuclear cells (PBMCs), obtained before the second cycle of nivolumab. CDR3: CASSQTTSRSAGEQYF. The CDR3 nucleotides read TGTGCCAGCAGCCAAACTACCTCGAGATCGGCTGGGGAGCAGTACTTC.